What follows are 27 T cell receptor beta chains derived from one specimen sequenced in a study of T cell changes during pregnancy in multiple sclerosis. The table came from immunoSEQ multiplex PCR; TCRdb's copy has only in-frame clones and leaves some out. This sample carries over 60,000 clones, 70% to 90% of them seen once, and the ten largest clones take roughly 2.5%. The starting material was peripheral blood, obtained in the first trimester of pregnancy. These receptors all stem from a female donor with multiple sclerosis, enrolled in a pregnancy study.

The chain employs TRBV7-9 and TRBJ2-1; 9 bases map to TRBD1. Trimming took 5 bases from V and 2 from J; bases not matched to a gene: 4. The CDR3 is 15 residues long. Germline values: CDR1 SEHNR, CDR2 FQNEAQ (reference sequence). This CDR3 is CASSRDRGAYNEQFF. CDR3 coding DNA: TGTGCCAGCAGCCGAGACAGGGGGGCCTACAATGAGCAGTTCTTC. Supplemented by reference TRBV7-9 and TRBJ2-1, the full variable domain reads DTGVSQNPRHKITKRGQNVTFRCDPISEHNRLYWYRQTLGQGPEFLTYFQNEAQLEKSRLLSDRFSAERPKGSFSTLEIQRTEQGDSAMYLCASSRDRGAYNEQFFGPGTRLTVL.

DNA of the CDR3: TGTGCCAGCAGCTTAGCCCCCACGACAGGGATGTTTCGGGGGACCCAGTACTTC. It yields the protein CASSLAPTTGMFRGTQYF. The chain links TRBV7-2 to TRBJ2-5, with 7 bases that match TRBD1. V lost 0 bases and J lost 7; bases outside the gene matches: 17. The CDR3 totals 18 residues. Germline CDR1 and CDR2: SGHTA and FQGNSA.

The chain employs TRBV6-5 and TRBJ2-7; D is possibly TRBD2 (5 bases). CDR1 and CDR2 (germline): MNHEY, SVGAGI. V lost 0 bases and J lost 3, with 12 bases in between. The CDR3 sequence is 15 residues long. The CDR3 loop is CASSYSVGSGYEQYF. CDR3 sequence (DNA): TGTGCCAGCAGTTACTCGGTAGGGAGTGGCTACGAGCAGTACTTC.

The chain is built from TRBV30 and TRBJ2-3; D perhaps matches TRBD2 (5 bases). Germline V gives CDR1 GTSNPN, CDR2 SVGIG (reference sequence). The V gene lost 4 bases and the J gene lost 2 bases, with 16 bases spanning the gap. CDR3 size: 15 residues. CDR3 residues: CAWTPALAPTDTQYF. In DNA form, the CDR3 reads TGTGCCTGGACACCAGCCCTAGCCCCCACAGATACGCAGTATTTT.

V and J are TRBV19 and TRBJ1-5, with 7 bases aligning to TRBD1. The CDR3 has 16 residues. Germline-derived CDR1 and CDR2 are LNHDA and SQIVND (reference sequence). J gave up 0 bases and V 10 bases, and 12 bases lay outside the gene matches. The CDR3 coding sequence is TGTGCCACCGAAGACCCGACAGGGAGTAGCAATCAGCCCCAGCATTTT. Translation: CATEDPTGSSNQPQHF. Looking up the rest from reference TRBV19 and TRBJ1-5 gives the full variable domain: DGGITQSPKYLFRKEGQNVTLSCEQNLNHDAMYWYRQDPGQGLRLIYYSQIVNDFQKGDIAEGYSVSREKKESFPLTVTSAQKNPTAFYLCATEDPTGSSNQPQHFGDGTRLSIL.

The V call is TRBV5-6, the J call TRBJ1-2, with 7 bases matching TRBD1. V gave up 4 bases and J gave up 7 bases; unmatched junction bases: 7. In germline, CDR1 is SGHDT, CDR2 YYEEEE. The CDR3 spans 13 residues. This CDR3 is CASSHGDRVGYTF. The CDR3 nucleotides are TGTGCCAGCAGCCATGGAGACAGGGTTGGCTACACCTTC.

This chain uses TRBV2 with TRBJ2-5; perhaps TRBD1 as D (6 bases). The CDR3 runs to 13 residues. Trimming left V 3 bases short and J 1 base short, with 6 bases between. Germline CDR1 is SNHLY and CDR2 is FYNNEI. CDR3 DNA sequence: TGTGCCAGCAGTGACAGGGGCCAAGAGACCCAGTACTTC. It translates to CASSDRGQETQYF.

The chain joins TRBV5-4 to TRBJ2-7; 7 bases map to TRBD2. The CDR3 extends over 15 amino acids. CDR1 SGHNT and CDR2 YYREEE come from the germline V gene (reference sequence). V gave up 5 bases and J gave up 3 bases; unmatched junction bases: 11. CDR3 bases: TGTGCCAGCAGGAAGGCGGGAGATGGTCTCTACGAGCAGTACTTC. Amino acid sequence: CASRKAGDGLYEQYF.

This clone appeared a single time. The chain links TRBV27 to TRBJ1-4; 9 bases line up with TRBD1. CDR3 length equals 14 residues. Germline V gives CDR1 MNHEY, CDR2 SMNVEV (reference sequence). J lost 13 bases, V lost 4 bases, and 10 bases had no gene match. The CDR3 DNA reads TGTGCCAGCAGTTACCTGACAGGGGGAGCAAGACTGTTTTTT. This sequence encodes CASSYLTGGARLFF.

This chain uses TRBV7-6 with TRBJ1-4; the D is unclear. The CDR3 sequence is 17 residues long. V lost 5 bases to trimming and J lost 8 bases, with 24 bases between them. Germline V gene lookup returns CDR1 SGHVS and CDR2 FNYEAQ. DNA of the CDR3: TGTGCCAGCAGCACTCCCGGGATGGCGGCCATGGGGGAAAAACTGTTTTTT. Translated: CASSTPGMAAMGEKLFF.

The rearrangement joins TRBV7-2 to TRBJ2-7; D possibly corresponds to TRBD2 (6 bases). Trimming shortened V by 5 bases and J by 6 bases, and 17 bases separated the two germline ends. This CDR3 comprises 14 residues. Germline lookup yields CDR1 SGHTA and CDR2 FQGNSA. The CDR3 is CASSPAGGISEQYF. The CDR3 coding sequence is TGTGCCAGCAGCCCAGCCGGGGGTATCTCCGAGCAGTACTTC.

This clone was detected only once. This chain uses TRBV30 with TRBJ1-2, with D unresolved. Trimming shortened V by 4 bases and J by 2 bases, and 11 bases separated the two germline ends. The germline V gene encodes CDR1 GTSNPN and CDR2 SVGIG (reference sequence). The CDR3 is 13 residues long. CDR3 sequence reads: CAWTQNRNYGYTF. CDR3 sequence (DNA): TGTGCCTGGACCCAGAACAGAAACTATGGCTACACCTTC.

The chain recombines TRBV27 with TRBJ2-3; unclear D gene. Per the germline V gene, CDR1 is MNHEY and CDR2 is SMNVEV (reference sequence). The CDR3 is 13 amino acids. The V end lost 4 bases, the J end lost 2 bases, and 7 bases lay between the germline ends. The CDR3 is CASSSSATDTQYF. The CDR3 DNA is TGTGCCAGCAGTTCCAGTGCCACAGATACGCAGTATTTT.

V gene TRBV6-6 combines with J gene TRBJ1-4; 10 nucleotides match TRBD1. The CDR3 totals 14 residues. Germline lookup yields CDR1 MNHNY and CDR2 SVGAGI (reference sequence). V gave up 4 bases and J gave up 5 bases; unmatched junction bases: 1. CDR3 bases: TGTGCCAGCAGTTCGGGACAGGGGAATGAAAAACTGTTTTTT. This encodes CASSSGQGNEKLFF.

CDR3 protein: CSVQGGGQGVVDTQYF. CDR3 in DNA: TGCAGCGTGCAAGGGGGTGGACAGGGGGTGGTAGATACGCAGTATTTT. The chain couples TRBV29-1 to TRBJ2-3; 10 nucleotides match TRBD1. The junction had 14 bases not matched to a gene; V was cut back by 6 bases and J by 5 bases. The CDR3 is made up of 16 amino acids. Germline values: CDR1 SQVTM, CDR2 ANQGSEA.

The CDR3 sequence is CASSQGVRGGTPYEQYF. The CDR3 DNA reads as TGCGCCAGCAGCCAAGGGGTTCGGGGGGGCACCCCCTACGAGCAGTACTTC. The V gene is TRBV4-3, the J gene TRBJ2-7, with TRBD2 matching 8 bases. Germline loops: CDR1 LGHNA, CDR2 YSLEER. The CDR3 is made up of 17 amino acids. V lost 1 base, J lost 2 bases, and 10 bases stayed unmatched.

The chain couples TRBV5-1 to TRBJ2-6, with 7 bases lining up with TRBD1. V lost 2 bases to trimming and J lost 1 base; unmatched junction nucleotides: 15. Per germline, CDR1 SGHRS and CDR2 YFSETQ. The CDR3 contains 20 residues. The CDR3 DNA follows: TGCGCCAGCAGCTTCCCGACAAAGTGGGACAGTCCTTCTGGGGCCAACGTCCTGACTTTC. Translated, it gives CASSFPTKWDSPSGANVLTF.

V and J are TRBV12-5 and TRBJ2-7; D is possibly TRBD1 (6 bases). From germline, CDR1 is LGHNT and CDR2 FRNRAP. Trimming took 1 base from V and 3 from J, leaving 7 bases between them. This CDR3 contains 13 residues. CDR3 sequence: CASGLGGGYEQYF. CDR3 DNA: TGTGCTAGTGGTTTGGGAGGGGGCTACGAGCAGTACTTC. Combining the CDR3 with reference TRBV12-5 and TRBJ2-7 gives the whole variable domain DARVTQTPRHKVTEMGQEVTMRCQPILGHNTVFWYRQTMMQGLELLAYFRNRAPLDDSGMPKDRFSAEMPDATLATLKIQPSEPRDSAVYFCASGLGGGYEQYFGPGTRLTVT.

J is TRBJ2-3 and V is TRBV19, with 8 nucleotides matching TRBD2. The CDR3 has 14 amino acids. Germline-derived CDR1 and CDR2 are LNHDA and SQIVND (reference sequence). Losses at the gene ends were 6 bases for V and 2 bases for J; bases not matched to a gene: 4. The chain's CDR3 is CASRAGGNTDTQYF. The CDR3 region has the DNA TGTGCCAGTAGGGCGGGGGGAAACACAGATACGCAGTATTTT.

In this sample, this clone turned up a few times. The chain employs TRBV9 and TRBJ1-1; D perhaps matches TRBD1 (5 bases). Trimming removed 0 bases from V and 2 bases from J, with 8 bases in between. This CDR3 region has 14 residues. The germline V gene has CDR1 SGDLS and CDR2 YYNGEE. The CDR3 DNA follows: TGTGCCAGCAGCGTAGGACAGACAAACACTGAAGCTTTCTTT. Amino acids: CASSVGQTNTEAFF.

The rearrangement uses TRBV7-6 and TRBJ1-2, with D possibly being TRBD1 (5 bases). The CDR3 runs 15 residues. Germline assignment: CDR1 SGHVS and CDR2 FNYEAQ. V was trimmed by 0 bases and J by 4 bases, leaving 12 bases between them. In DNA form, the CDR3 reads TGTGCCAGCAGCTTAGCGGGGGGGAGCGGCTATGGCTACACCTTC. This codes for CASSLAGGSGYGYTF.

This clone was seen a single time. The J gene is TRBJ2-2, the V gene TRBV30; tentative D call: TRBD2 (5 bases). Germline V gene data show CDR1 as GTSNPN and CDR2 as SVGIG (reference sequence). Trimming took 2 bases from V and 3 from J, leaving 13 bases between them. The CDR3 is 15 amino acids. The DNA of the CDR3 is TGTGCCTGGAGTAGCGGTGGTAGGCACACCGGGGAGCTGTTTTTT. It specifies CAWSSGGRHTGELFF.

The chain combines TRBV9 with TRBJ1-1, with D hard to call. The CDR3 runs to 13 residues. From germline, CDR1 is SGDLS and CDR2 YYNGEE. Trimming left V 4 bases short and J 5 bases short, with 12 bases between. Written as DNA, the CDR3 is TGTGCCAGCAGCAACAGTAAGGTGACTGAAGCTTTCTTT. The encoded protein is CASSNSKVTEAFF. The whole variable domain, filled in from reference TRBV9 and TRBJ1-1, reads DSGVTQTPKHLITATGQRVTLRCSPRSGDLSVYWYQQSLDQGLQFLIQYYNGEERAKGNILERFSAQQFPDLHSELNLSSLELGDSALYFCASSNSKVTEAFFGQGTRLTVV.

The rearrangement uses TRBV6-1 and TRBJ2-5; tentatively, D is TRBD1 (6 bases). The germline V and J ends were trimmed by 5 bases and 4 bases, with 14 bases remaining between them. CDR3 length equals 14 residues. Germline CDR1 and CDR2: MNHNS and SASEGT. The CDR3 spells CASSSPDRGETQYF. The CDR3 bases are TGTGCCAGCAGTTCCCCGGACAGAGGAGAGACCCAGTACTTC.

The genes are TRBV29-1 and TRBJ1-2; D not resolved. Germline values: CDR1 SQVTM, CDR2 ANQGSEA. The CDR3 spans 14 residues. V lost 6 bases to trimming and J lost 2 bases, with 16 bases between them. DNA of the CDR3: TGCAGCGTCGTCCCACAGCCGCTGAACTATGGCTACACCTTC. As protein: CSVVPQPLNYGYTF. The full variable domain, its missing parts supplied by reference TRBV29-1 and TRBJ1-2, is SAVISQKPSRDICQRGTSLTIQCQVDSQVTMMFWYRQQPGQSLTLIATANQGSEATYESGFVIDKFPISRPNLTFSTLTVSNMSPEDSSIYLCSVVPQPLNYGYTFGSGTRLTVV.

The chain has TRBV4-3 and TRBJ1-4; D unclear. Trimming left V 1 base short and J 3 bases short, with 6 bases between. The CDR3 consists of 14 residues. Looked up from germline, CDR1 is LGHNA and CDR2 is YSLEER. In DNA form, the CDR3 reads TGCGCCAGCAGCCAAGGGGCCGCTAATGAAAAACTGTTTTTT. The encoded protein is CASSQGAANEKLFF.

The CDR3, as DNA: TGTGCCAGTAGTATCCAGGGGGGAAATCAGCCCCAGCATTTT. This translates into CASSIQGGNQPQHF. The J gene is TRBJ1-5, the V gene TRBV19, with 7 bases identical to TRBD1. The CDR3 is 14 residues long. Germline V CDR1 and CDR2: LNHDA, SQIVND (reference sequence). The J segment lost 4 bases and the V segment lost 3 bases, leaving 3 bases of the junction unmatched. Full variable domain (remainder filled in from reference TRBV19 and TRBJ1-5): DGGITQSPKYLFRKEGQNVTLSCEQNLNHDAMYWYRQDPGQGLRLIYYSQIVNDFQKGDIAEGYSVSREKKESFPLTVTSAQKNPTAFYLCASSIQGGNQPQHFGDGTRLSIL.